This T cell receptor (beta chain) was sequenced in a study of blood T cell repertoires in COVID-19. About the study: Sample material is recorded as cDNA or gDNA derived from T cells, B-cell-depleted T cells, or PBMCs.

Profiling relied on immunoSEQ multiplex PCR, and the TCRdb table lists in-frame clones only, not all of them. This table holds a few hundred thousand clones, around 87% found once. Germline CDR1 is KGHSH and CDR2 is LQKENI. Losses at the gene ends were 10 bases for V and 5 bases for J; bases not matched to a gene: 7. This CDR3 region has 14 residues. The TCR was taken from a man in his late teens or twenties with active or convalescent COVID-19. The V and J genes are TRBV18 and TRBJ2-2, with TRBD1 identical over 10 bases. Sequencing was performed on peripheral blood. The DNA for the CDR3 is TGTGCCACTCGGGACAGGGGTACGACCGGGGAGCTGTTTTTT. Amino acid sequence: CATRDRGTTGELFF.